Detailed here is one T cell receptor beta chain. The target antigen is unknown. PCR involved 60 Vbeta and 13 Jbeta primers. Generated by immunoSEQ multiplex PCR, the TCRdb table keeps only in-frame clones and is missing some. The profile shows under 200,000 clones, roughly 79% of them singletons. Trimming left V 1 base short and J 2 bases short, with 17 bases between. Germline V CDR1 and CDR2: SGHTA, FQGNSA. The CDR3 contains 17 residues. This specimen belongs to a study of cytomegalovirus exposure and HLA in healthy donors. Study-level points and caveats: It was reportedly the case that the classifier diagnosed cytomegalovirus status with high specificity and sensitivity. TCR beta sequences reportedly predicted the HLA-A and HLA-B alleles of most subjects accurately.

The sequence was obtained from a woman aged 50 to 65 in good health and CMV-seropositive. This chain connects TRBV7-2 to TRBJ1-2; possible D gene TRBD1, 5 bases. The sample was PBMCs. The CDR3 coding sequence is TGTGCCAGCAGCTTAGGGTCACTCGGGCAGGGCAACTATGGCTACACCTTC. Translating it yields CASSLGSLGQGNYGYTF.